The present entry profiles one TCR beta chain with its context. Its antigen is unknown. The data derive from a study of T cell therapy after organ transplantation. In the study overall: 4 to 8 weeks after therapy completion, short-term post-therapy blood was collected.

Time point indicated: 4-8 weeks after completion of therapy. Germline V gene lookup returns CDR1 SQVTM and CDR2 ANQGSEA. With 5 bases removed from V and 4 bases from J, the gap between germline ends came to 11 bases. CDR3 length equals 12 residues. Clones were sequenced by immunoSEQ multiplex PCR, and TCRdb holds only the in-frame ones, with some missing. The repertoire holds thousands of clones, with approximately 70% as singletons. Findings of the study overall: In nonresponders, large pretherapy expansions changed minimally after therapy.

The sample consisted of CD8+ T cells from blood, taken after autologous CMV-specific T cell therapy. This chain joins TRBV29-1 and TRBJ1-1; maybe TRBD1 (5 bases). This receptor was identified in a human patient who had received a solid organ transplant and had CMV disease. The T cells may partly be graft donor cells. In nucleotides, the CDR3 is TGCAGCGTTACAGGACTGCCCACTGAAGCTTTCTTT. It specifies CSVTGLPTEAFF.